This T cell receptor beta chain was observed in a study of vaccination and CD4 T cells after COVID-19. Overall study context: Six males and four females constituted the convalescent cohort, two of whom were Hispanic. Each post-COVID sample was drawn after diagnosis, and the median interval was approximately 100 days (range 35 to 161). Study results and caveats: Vaccine-specific clones in convalescent patients were spike mono-reactive in 304 of 307 cases.

MiXCR was run by TCRdb on the PCR reads, yielding one entry per CDR3 protein. Of fewer than 25,000 distinct CDR3 sequences listed, 45% to 65% are singletons. As regards this clonotype: The antigen remains undetermined.

This CDR3 has 13 residues. The V gene's germline CDR1 is DFQATT and CDR2 SNEGSKA (reference sequence). Trimming removed 5 bases from V and 6 bases from J, with 13 bases in between. The chain recombines TRBV20-1 with TRBJ2-2; D ambiguous. Sequencing was performed on CD4+ T cells from blood, taken before SARS-CoV-2 vaccination. This sequence was found in a human donor who had recovered from COVID-19. The CDR3: CSAFPLAAGELFF. CDR3 DNA sequence: TGCAGTGCTTTCCCATTAGCTGCCGGGGAGCTGTTTTTT.